One and the same sample provided the 10 T cell receptor beta chains below, sequenced in a study of blood T cells in healthy people across ages. Together with a sample-barcoded 5' primer, a J-beta primer mix was included in a second PCR lasting about 6 to 11 cycles. TCRdb reprocessed the 5' RACE reads with MiXCR, giving one entry per CDR3 protein. The sample lists hundreds of thousands of distinct CDR3 sequences; less than 35% were seen once. Sequencing was done on a sample of blood. All receptors derive from a woman older than 75 in good health.

This sequence joins TRBV19 and TRBJ1-2, with 7 bases aligning to TRBD1. Unmatched junction bases numbered 10, after V lost 3 bases and J lost 3 bases. CDR1 and CDR2 from the germline V gene are LNHDA and SQIVND (reference sequence). The CDR3 extends over 16 amino acids. The CDR3 DNA sequence: TGTGCCAGTAGTATCTCTACAGGGGCGAAGGACTATGGCTACACCTTC. It codes for CASSISTGAKDYGYTF.

Concerning this clonotype: A much larger clone differs by one base, so this may be a read error. The V and J genes are TRBV14 and TRBJ2-5; weak D call: TRBD2 (6 bases). Trimming left V 1 base short and J 4 bases short, with 16 bases between. The CDR3 has 16 amino acids. Germline CDR1 is SGHDN and CDR2 is FVKESK. The CDR3 loop is CASSQGGSGYRETQYF. The CDR3 coding sequence is TGTGCCAGCAGCCAAGGCGGCAGCGGGTACCGAGAGACCCAGTACTTC.

V is TRBV20-1 and J is TRBJ1-6, with D possibly TRBD1 on 5 matching bases. The CDR3 sequence is 15 residues long. The germline V and J ends were trimmed by 3 bases and 0 bases, with 9 bases remaining between them. Germline V lookup: CDR1 DFQATT, CDR2 SNEGSKA (reference sequence). For the CDR3, the DNA is TGCAGTGCTAGTTTCGGGGGCTCCTATAATTCACCCCTCCACTTT. Its translation is CSASFGGSYNSPLHF.

This clonotype was observed many times. The chain joins TRBV7-2 to TRBJ2-1; 7 nucleotides match TRBD1. The CDR3 has 18 residues. V trimming: 4 bases; J trimming: 0 bases; junction bases outside the gene matches: 12. The germline gives CDR1 SGHTA, CDR2 FQGNSA. CDR3 nucleotide sequence: TGTGCCAGCAGCTCTCCGCCACAGGGGCGAAGCTCCTACAATGAGCAGTTCTTC. Protein sequence: CASSSPPQGRSSYNEQFF.

In its sample, this clonotype was seen a few times. This chain connects TRBV7-9 to TRBJ2-1, with 8 bases lining up with TRBD1. The CDR3 covers 16 residues. The V gene end was trimmed by 5 bases and the J gene end by 6 bases; junction bases not matched to a gene: 12. The germline V gene has CDR1 SEHNR and CDR2 FQNEAQ (reference sequence). CDR3 in amino acids: CASSPPDRVVCNEQFF. The CDR3 DNA reads as TGTGCCAGCAGCCCCCCGGACAGGGTAGTGTGCAATGAGCAGTTCTTC. Filled out from reference TRBV7-9 and TRBJ2-1, the complete variable domain reads DTGVSQNPRHKITKRGQNVTFRCDPISEHNRLYWYRQTLGQGPEFLTYFQNEAQLEKSRLLSDRFSAERPKGSFSTLEIQRTEQGDSAMYLCASSPPDRVVCNEQFFGPGTRLTVL.

Many counts were recorded for this clonotype. This chain connects TRBV5-1 to TRBJ2-5, with D unresolved. The V gene lost 6 bases and the J gene lost 2 bases, with 5 bases spanning the gap. The length of the CDR3 is 11 residues. The germline CDR1 and CDR2 sequences are SGHRS and YFSETQ. Here the CDR3 reads CASKTQETQYF. DNA for the CDR3: TGCGCCAGCAAGACTCAAGAGACCCAGTACTTC.

This clonotype was observed at least ten times. This sequence joins TRBV6-4 and TRBJ1-2; TRBD1 matches at 9 bases. This CDR3 contains 15 residues. J was trimmed by 4 bases and V by 4 bases; bases with no gene match: 7. Germline CDR1 and CDR2: MRHNA and SNTAGT. CDR3 in amino acids: CASSGSGQGGYGYTF. The CDR3, as DNA: TGTGCCAGCAGTGGCTCGGGACAGGGAGGCTATGGCTACACCTTC.

This clonotype was counted ten times or more. The gene calls are TRBV7-2 and TRBJ2-5, with 8 bases matching TRBD2. The CDR3 contains 15 residues. CDR1 is SGHTA and CDR2 is FQGNSA in the germline V gene. V dropped 5 bases and J dropped 4; count of bases not matched to a gene: 9. The CDR3, as DNA: TGTGCCAGCAGCCCCTGGGGGACTAGGGGAGAGACCCAGTACTTC. Its protein is CASSPWGTRGETQYF.

This clonotype was seen ten or more times. The CDR3 reads CASRAQGTQPQHF. The CDR3 bases are TGTGCCAGCAGGGCCCAGGGAACGCAGCCCCAGCATTTT. The genes are TRBV12-3 or TRBV12-4 and TRBJ1-5; a possible D gene is TRBD1 (5 bases). Trimming shortened V by 6 bases and J by 7 bases, and 13 bases separated the two germline ends. The length of the CDR3 is 13 residues.

In this sample, this clonotype turned up many times. DNA of the CDR3: TGCGCCAGCAGCCCACAGGGGGTTTATGGCTACACCTTC. Amino acid sequence: CASSPQGVYGYTF. The genes are TRBV10-2 and TRBJ1-2, with 8 bases lining up with TRBD1. CDR1 is WSHSY and CDR2 is SAAADI in the germline V gene. With 6 bases clipped from V and 5 bases from J, the junction kept 5 bases outside the gene matches. The CDR3 covers 13 residues.